This TCR beta chain was sequenced for a study of T cell responses to AZD1222 COVID-19 vaccine. The method was immunoSEQ multiplex PCR; TCRdb's version includes in-frame clones alone and lacks a portion of them. The sample contains approximately 140,000 clones, 94% of which appear only once. Worth noting for this clone: The antigen remains unidentified.

General study results and limits: Donors were mostly white British, more females; clonal diversity possibly underestimated. Reportedly, close to half of spike-specific TCRs are directed against unmutated variant regions. AZD1222 recipients seropositive at baseline numbered only 6 or 7. Vaccination with two AZD1222 doses was followed by a rise in Spike-specific TCR breadth and depth.

Trimming took 0 bases from V and 3 from J, leaving 12 bases between them. The CDR3 runs to 15 residues. Per the germline V gene, CDR1 is SGHRS and CDR2 is YFSETQ. The source material was peripheral blood, sampled on day 0 of AZD1222 vaccination. This clonotype was obtained from an adult in good health. The rearrangement joins TRBV5-1 to TRBJ1-2, with D uncertain. The CDR3 is CASSLGSGSYYGYTF. DNA of the CDR3: TGCGCCAGCAGCTTGGGTAGTGGCAGTTACTATGGCTACACCTTC.